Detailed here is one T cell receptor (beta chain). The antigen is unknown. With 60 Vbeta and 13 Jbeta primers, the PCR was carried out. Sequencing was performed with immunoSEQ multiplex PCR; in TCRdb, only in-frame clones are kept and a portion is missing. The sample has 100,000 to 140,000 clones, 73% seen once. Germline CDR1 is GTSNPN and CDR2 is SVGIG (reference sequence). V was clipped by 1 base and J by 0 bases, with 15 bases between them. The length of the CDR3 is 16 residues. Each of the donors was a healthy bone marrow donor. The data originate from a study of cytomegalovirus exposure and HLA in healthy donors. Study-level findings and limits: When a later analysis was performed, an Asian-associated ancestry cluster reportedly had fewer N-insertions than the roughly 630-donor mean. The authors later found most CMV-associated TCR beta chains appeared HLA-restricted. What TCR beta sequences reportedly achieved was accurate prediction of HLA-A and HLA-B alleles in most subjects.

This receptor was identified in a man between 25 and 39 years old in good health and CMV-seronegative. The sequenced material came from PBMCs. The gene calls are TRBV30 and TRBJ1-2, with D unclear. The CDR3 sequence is CAWSDREYLANYGYTF. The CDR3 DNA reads TGTGCCTGGAGTGATCGGGAGTACTTAGCTAACTATGGCTACACCTTC.